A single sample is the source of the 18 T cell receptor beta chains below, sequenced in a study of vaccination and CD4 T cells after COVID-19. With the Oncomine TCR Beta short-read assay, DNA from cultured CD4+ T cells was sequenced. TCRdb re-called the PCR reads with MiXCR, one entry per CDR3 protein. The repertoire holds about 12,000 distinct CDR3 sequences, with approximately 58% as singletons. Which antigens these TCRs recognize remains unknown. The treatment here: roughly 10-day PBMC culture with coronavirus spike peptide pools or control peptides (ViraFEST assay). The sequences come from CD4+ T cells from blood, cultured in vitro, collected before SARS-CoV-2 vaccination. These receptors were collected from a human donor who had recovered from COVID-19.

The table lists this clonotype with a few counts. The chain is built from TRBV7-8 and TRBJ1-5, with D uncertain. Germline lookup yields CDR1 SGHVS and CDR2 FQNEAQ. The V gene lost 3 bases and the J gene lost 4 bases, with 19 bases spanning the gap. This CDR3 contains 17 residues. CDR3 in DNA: TGTGCCAGCAGCTTGGGCCACCGTGGTTCCCTTAATCAGCCCCAGCATTTT. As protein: CASSLGHRGSLNQPQHF.

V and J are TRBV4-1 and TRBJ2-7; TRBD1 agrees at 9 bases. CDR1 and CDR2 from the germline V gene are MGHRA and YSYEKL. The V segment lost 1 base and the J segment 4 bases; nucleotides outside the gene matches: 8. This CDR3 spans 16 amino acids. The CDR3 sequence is CASSQGSRDRDYEQYF. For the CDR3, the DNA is TGCGCCAGCAGCCAAGGGAGCCGGGACAGGGATTACGAGCAGTACTTC.

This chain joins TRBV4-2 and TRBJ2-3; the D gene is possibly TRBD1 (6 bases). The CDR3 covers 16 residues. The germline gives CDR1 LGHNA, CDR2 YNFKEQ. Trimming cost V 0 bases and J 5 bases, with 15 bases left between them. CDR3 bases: TGTGCCAGCAGCCAAGACTCGGGACATATTCTAGATACGCAGTATTTT. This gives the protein CASSQDSGHILDTQYF.

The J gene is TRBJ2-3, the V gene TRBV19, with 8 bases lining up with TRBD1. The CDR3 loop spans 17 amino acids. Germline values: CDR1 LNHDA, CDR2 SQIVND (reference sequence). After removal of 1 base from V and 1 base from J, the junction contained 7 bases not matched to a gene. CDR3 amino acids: CASSIAIRDRRTDTQYF. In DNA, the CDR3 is TGTGCCAGTAGTATAGCAATCCGGGACAGGCGCACAGATACGCAGTATTTT.

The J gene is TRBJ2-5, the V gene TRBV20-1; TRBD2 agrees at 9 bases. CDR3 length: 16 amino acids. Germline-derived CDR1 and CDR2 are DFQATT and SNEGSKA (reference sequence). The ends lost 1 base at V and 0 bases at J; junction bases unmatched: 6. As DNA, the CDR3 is TGCAGTGCTAGAGTAGTACTAGCGGGCTACCAAGAGACCCAGTACTTC. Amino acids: CSARVVLAGYQETQYF.

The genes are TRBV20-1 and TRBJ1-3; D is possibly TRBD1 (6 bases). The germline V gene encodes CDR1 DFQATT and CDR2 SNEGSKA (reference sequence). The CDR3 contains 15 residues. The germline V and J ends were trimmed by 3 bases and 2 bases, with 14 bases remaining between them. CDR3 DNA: TGCAGTGCTAGTGTGGGGGGCGGCGCTGGAAACACCATATATTTT. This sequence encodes CSASVGGGAGNTIYF.

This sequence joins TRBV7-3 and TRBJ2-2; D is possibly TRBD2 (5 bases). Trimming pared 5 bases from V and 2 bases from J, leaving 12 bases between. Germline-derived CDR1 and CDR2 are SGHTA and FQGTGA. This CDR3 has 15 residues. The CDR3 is CASSPRTANTGELFF. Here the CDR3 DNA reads TGTGCCAGCAGCCCCCGGACTGCTAACACCGGGGAGCTGTTTTTT.

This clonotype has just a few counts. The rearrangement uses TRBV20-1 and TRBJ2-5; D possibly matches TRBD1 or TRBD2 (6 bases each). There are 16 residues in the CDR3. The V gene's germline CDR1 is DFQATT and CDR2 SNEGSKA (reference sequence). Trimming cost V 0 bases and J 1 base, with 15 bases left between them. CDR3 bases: TGCAGTGCTAGAGACCCCGGGGGCACCGGCCAAGAGACCCAGTACTTC. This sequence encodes CSARDPGGTGQETQYF.

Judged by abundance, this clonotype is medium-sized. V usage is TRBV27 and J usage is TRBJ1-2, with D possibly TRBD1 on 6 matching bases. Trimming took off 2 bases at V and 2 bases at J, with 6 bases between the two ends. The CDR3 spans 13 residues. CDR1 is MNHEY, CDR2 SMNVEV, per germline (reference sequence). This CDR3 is CASSLGTNYGYTF. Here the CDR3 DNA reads TGTGCCAGCAGTTTAGGGACAAACTATGGCTACACCTTC.

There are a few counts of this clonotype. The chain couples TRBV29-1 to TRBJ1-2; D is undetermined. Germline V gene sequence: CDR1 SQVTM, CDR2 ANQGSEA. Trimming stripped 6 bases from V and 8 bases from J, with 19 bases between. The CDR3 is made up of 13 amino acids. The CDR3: CSVRPLFGSGYTF. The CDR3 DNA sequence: TGCAGCGTCCGCCCCCTCTTTGGTTCGGGCTACACCTTC. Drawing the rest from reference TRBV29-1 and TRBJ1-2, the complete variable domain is SAVISQKPSRDICQRGTSLTIQCQVDSQVTMMFWYRQQPGQSLTLIATANQGSEATYESGFVIDKFPISRPNLTFSTLTVSNMSPEDSSIYLCSVRPLFGSGYTFGSGTRLTVV.

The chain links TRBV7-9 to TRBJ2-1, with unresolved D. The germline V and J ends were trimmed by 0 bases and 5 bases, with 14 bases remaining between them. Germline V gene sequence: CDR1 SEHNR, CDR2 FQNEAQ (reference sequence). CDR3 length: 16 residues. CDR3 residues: CASSLAHGRPNNEQFF. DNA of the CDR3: TGTGCCAGCAGCTTAGCCCACGGGCGGCCAAACAATGAGCAGTTCTTC.

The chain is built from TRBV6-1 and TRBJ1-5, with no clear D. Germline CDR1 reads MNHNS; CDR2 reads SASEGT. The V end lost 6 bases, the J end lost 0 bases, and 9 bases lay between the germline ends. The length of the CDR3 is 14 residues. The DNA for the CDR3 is TGTGCCAGCAGCCCTGACGCTAGCAATCAGCCCCAGCATTTT. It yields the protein CASSPDASNQPQHF.

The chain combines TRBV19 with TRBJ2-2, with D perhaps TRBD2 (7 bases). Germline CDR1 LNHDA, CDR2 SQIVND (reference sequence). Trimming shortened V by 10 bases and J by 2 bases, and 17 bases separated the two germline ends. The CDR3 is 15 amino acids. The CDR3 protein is CATYWGGANTGELFF. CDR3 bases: TGTGCCACTTACTGGGGGGGCGCAAACACCGGGGAGCTGTTTTTT.

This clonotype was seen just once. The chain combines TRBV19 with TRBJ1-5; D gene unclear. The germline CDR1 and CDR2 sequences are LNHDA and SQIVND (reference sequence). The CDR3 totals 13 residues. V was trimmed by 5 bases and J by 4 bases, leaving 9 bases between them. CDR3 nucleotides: TGTGCCAGTAGTTTGGCCGGTAATCAGCCCCAGCATTTT. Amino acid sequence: CASSLAGNQPQHF. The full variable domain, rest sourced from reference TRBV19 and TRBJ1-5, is DGGITQSPKYLFRKEGQNVTLSCEQNLNHDAMYWYRQDPGQGLRLIYYSQIVNDFQKGDIAEGYSVSREKKESFPLTVTSAQKNPTAFYLCASSLAGNQPQHFGDGTRLSIL.

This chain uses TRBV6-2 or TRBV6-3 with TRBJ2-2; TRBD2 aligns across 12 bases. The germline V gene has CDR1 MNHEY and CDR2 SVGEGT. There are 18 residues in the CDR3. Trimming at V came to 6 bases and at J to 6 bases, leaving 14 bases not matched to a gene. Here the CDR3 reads CASSPRTSGKKIAGELFF. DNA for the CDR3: TGTGCCAGCAGCCCTCGGACTAGCGGGAAGAAGATCGCCGGGGAGCTGTTTTTT.

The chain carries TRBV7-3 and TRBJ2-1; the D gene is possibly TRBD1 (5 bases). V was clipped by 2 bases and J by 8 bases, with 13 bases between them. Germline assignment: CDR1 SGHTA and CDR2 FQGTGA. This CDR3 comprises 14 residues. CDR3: CASSLGHQGDEQFF. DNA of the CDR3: TGTGCCAGCAGCTTAGGGCACCAGGGTGATGAGCAGTTCTTC.

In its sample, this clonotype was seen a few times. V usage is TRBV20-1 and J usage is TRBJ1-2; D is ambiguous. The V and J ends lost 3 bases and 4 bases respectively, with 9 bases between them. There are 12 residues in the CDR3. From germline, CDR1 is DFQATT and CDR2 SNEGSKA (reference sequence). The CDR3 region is CSASTESYGYTF. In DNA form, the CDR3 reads TGCAGTGCTAGTACAGAGTCCTATGGCTACACCTTC.

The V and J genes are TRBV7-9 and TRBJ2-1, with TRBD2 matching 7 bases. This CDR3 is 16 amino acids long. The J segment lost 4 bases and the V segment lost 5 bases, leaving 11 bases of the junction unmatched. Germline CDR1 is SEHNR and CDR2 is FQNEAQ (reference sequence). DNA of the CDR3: TGTGCCAGCAGCCCCCAGCGGGGCGGCAGTTACAATGAGCAGTTCTTC. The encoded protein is CASSPQRGGSYNEQFF. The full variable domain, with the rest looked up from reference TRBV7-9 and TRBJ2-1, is DTGVSQNPRHKITKRGQNVTFRCDPISEHNRLYWYRQTLGQGPEFLTYFQNEAQLEKSRLLSDRFSAERPKGSFSTLEIQRTEQGDSAMYLCASSPQRGGSYNEQFFGPGTRLTVL.